These 25 T cell receptor beta chains originate from one sample sequenced in a study of shared clonotypes between healthy human individuals. The method was immunoSEQ multiplex PCR; TCRdb's version includes in-frame clones alone and lacks a portion of them. The sample lists about 480,000 clones; 60% to 80% were seen once. Sequencing used PBMCs. These receptors all come from a woman aged 40 to 49 in good health. Some clones in this sample may be carry-over from other donors' samples.

J is TRBJ2-1 and V is TRBV6-4; perhaps D is TRBD1 or TRBD2 (5 bases each). Germline V gene data show CDR1 as MRHNA and CDR2 as SNTAGT. Trimming took off 8 bases at V and 4 bases at J, with 21 bases between the two ends. The CDR3 length is 16 residues. Written as DNA, the CDR3 is TGTGCCAGCTCCCTGGTAGAGGGGTCGGGTTACAATGAGCAGTTCTTC. Amino acid sequence: CASSLVEGSGYNEQFF.

This clone was seen a handful of times. The chain carries TRBV11-2 and TRBJ2-5; a possible D gene is TRBD2 (6 bases). The closer fit of TRBJ2-7 to the DNA end suggests the J call may be wrong. The germline gives CDR1 SGHAT, CDR2 FQNNGV. The CDR3 runs 14 residues. CDR3 loop: CASSLQRASYEQYF. In DNA form, the CDR3 reads TGTGCCAGCAGCTTACAGCGGGCCTCCTACGAGCAGTACTTC.

This chain connects TRBV5-1 to TRBJ2-5; TRBD2 matches 11 bases. Germline CDR1 SGHRS, CDR2 YFSETQ. After removal of 6 bases from V and 4 bases from J, the junction contained 8 bases not matched to a gene. CDR3 length equals 15 residues. DNA for the CDR3: TGCGCCAGCACAGTAGCGGGAGGGTCTGGAGAGACCCAGTACTTC. Translating gives CASTVAGGSGETQYF.

This chain links TRBV19 with TRBJ2-1, with D possibly called TRBD1 or TRBD2 (5 bases each). The CDR3 has 16 residues. CDR1 is LNHDA and CDR2 is SQIVND in the germline V gene (reference sequence). V was pared by 5 bases and J by 4 bases, with 18 bases between. The CDR3: CASSRQWGEGYNEQFF. The CDR3, as DNA: TGTGCCAGTAGTCGCCAGTGGGGCGAGGGGTACAATGAGCAGTTCTTC. The full variable domain, its missing parts supplied by reference TRBV19 and TRBJ2-1, is DGGITQSPKYLFRKEGQNVTLSCEQNLNHDAMYWYRQDPGQGLRLIYYSQIVNDFQKGDIAEGYSVSREKKESFPLTVTSAQKNPTAFYLCASSRQWGEGYNEQFFGPGTRLTVL.

This chain connects TRBV7-3 to TRBJ2-6; D gene uncertain. CDR3 size: 15 residues. Trimming stripped 4 bases from V and 0 bases from J, with 7 bases between. Germline V CDR1 and CDR2: SGHTA, FQGTGA. CDR3 in amino acids: CASSYTDSGANVLTF. The CDR3, as DNA: TGTGCCAGCAGCTATACAGACTCTGGGGCCAACGTCCTGACTTTC.

With respect to this clone: It is likely a read error: a sequence one base away is far more abundant. J is TRBJ1-1 and V is TRBV7-9; a weak D match, TRBD1 (5 bases). Trimming stripped 1 base from V and 4 bases from J, with 16 bases between. Germline-derived CDR1 and CDR2 are SEHNR and FQNEAQ (reference sequence). The CDR3 is made up of 16 amino acids. DNA of the CDR3: TGTGCCAGCAGCTTAGATGGGCGGCAAGGGGCCACTGAAGCTTTCTTT. It translates to CASSLDGRQGATEAFF.

This clone is a singleton in its sample. A read error is likely here: a far larger clone is one base away. This chain joins TRBV29-1 and TRBJ1-1; D unclear. The ends were cut back, 4 bases at V and 4 bases at J, with 13 bases in the middle. This CDR3 is 13 amino acids long. Per the germline V gene, CDR1 is SQVTM and CDR2 is ANQGSEA. CDR3 DNA sequence: TGCAGCGTTGCACATGGCAGCGGCACTGAAGCTTTCTTT. As protein: CSVAHGSGTEAFF.

The chain couples TRBV9 to TRBJ2-2; a possible D gene is TRBD2 (6 bases). Germline CDR1 and CDR2: SGDLS and YYNGEE. The V and J ends lost 2 bases and 5 bases respectively, with 10 bases between them. This CDR3 is 14 amino acids long. The CDR3 coding sequence is TGTGCCAGCAGCGTCGGAGGGTATACCGGGGAGCTGTTTTTT. It specifies CASSVGGYTGELFF.

The chain links TRBV7-9 to TRBJ1-3; unclear D gene. Germline V gene lookup returns CDR1 SEHNR and CDR2 FQNEAQ (reference sequence). Trimming took 5 bases from V and 3 from J, leaving 14 bases between them. The CDR3 has 15 residues. The CDR3, as DNA: TGTGCCAGCAGCCTAGTAGCGGGTTTTGGAAACACCATATATTTT. Its protein product is CASSLVAGFGNTIYF.

The chain recombines TRBV14 with TRBJ2-7; D possibly corresponds to TRBD1 (5 bases). V was pared by 2 bases and J by 1 base, with 15 bases between. The germline gives CDR1 SGHDN, CDR2 FVKESK. CDR3 length: 16 residues. The CDR3 protein is CASSQRQGFPSYEQYF. The DNA of the CDR3 is TGTGCCAGCAGCCAAAGGCAGGGTTTTCCTTCCTACGAGCAGTACTTC. Based on the CDR3 plus reference TRBV14 and TRBJ2-7, the full variable domain is EAGVTQFPSHSVIEKGQTVTLRCDPISGHDNLYWYRRVMGKEIKFLLHFVKESKQDESGMPNNRFLAERTGGTYSTLKVQPAELEDSGVYFCASSQRQGFPSYEQYFGPGTRLTVT.

This chain connects TRBV11-2 to TRBJ2-1; 8 nucleotides align to TRBD2. Per germline, CDR1 SGHAT and CDR2 FQNNGV. V was pared by 5 bases and J by 3 bases, with 9 bases of the junction left unmatched. This CDR3 has 16 residues. In nucleotides, the CDR3 is TGTGCCAGCAGCCAATATAGCGGGAACGTCTACAATGAGCAGTTCTTC. This sequence encodes CASSQYSGNVYNEQFF.

The CDR3: CASSNVGSSGNTIYF. The DNA of the CDR3 is TGTGCCAGCAGCAACGTGGGTTCGTCTGGAAACACCATATATTTT. V is TRBV7-2 and J is TRBJ1-3, with D uncertain. The length of the CDR3 is 15 residues. The germline V and J ends were trimmed by 5 bases and 1 base, with 12 bases remaining between them. Germline CDR1 and CDR2: SGHTA and FQGNSA.

The chain joins TRBV6-6 to TRBJ1-2, with D possibly being TRBD1 (6 bases). The CDR3 has 14 amino acids. The V gene lost 6 bases and the J gene lost 2 bases, with 13 bases spanning the gap. Germline V gene sequence: CDR1 MNHNY, CDR2 SVGAGI (reference sequence). The CDR3 sequence is CASSPSTGNYGYTF. In nucleotides, the CDR3 is TGTGCCAGCAGCCCCTCGACAGGCAACTATGGCTACACCTTC.

The chain joins TRBV28 to TRBJ2-1; possible D gene TRBD2, 6 bases. This CDR3 has 14 residues. CDR1 and CDR2 (germline): MDHEN, SYDVKM. V lost 5 bases and J 6 bases, leaving 14 bases between the germline ends. The CDR3 spells CASSALPSANEQFF. The CDR3 DNA follows: TGTGCCAGCAGTGCCCTTCCTAGCGCCAATGAGCAGTTCTTC.

The J gene is TRBJ1-2, the V gene TRBV5-8; the match to TRBD1 covers 7 bases. CDR1 and CDR2 (germline): SGHTS, YDEGEE. This CDR3 is built from 13 residues. V lost 4 bases and J lost 8; bases outside the gene matches: 8. The CDR3 region is CASSNDRVGGYTF. CDR3 in DNA: TGTGCCAGCAGCAACGACAGGGTAGGCGGCTACACCTTC.

Points on this clone: An end of the junction differs from the germline gene, which may be a read error. The J gene is TRBJ1-2, the V gene TRBV7-9; D uncertain. The CDR3 spans 12 residues. CDR1 is SEHNR, CDR2 FQNEAQ, per germline (reference sequence). The DNA of the CDR3 is TGTGCCAGCACCTTAACCAACTATGGCTACACCTTC. Translated: CASTLTNYGYTF.

The V gene is TRBV5-1, the J gene TRBJ1-3; TRBD1 matches 10 bases. This CDR3 contains 15 residues. J was trimmed by 8 bases and V by 0 bases; bases with no gene match: 5. The germline CDR1 and CDR2 sequences are SGHRS and YFSETQ. This CDR3 is CASSLDAGTGDTIYF. CDR3 in DNA: TGCGCCAGCAGCTTGGACGCCGGGACAGGGGACACCATATATTTT.

The chain uses TRBV4-1 and TRBJ2-1, with TRBD2 matching over 8 bases. Trimming removed 0 bases from V and 4 bases from J; junction bases left unmatched: 5. CDR1 is MGHRA and CDR2 is YSYEKL in the germline V gene. The CDR3 length is 16 residues. CDR3 DNA: TGCGCCAGCAGCCAAGATAAGGCTAGCGGGTACAATGAGCAGTTCTTC. Its protein product is CASSQDKASGYNEQFF.

The V gene is TRBV10-3, the J gene TRBJ2-1; weak D call: TRBD2 (6 bases). This CDR3 is built from 13 residues. Trimming pared 7 bases from V and 12 bases from J, leaving 19 bases between. CDR1 is ENHRY and CDR2 is SYGVKD in the germline V gene. CDR3 residues: CAINRQEGVSQFF. CDR3 bases: TGTGCCATCAACCGCCAGGAGGGAGTTTCGCAGTTCTTC.

Turning to this clone: This sample includes further DNA sequences coding for the same CDR3. The rearrangement joins TRBV5-4 to TRBJ1-5; possibly TRBD1 for D (5 bases). V dropped 0 bases and J dropped 5 bases, with 6 bases sitting between them. Germline values: CDR1 SGHNT, CDR2 YYREEE (reference sequence). This CDR3 contains 13 residues. CDR3 in amino acids: CASSLGGDQPQHF. CDR3 nucleotides: TGTGCCAGCAGCTTGGGGGGGGATCAGCCCCAGCATTTT.

A word on this clone: Other DNA sequences within the sample encode an identical CDR3. The chain carries TRBV4-3 and TRBJ2-1; 13 positions agree with TRBD2. Trimming took 0 bases from V and 4 from J; bases not matched to a gene: 0. Germline V gene sequence: CDR1 LGHNA, CDR2 YSLEER. CDR3 length equals 16 residues. The CDR3 coding sequence is TGCGCCAGCAGCCAAGAGGGACTAGCGGGATACAATGAGCAGTTCTTC. Translating gives CASSQEGLAGYNEQFF.

The genes are TRBV6-5 and TRBJ1-6; D uncertain. The CDR3 has 14 residues. Germline-derived CDR1 and CDR2 are MNHEY and SVGAGI. Trimming took off 5 bases at V and 13 bases at J, with 18 bases between the two ends. CDR3 sequence (DNA): TGTGCCAGCAGTGCAGACCGGGCCCTAGTCCCCCTCCACTTT. Encoded protein: CASSADRALVPLHF.

V usage is TRBV7-8 and J usage is TRBJ2-2; D is perhaps TRBD1 (5 bases). V dropped 5 bases and J dropped 4 bases, with 14 bases sitting between them. This CDR3 has 15 amino acids. Germline V gene data show CDR1 as SGHVS and CDR2 as FQNEAQ. DNA for the CDR3: TGTGCCAGCAGCCCAACCCCAGGGTTCACCGGGGAGCTGTTTTTT. This codes for CASSPTPGFTGELFF.

The chain has TRBV7-8 and TRBJ2-1; 8 bases fit TRBD2. The CDR3 is 16 residues long. Germline values: CDR1 SGHVS, CDR2 FQNEAQ. Trimming at V came to 5 bases and at J to 12 bases, leaving 18 bases not matched to a gene. For the CDR3, the DNA is TGTGCCAGCAGCCCCCGGGAGGGAAATACAATGAGTTGGCAGTTCTTC. Translated, it gives CASSPREGNTMSWQFF.

The chain recombines TRBV28 with TRBJ1-6, with D maybe TRBD1 (5 bases). V was trimmed by 6 bases and J by 6 bases, leaving 15 bases between them. Germline loops: CDR1 MDHEN, CDR2 SYDVKM. CDR3 length equals 15 residues. The chain's CDR3 is CASSLTGTANSPLHF. The DNA for the CDR3 is TGTGCCAGCAGCCTTACCGGGACGGCTAATTCACCCCTCCACTTT.